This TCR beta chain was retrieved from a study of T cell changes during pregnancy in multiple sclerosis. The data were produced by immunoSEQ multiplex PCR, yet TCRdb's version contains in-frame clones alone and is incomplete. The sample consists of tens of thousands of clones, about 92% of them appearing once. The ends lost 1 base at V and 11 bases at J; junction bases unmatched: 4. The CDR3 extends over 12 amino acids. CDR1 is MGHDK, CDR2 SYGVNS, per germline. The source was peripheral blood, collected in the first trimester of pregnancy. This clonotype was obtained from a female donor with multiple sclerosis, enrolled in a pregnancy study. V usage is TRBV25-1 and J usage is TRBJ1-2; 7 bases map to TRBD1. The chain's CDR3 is CASSESRRGYTF. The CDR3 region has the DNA TGTGCCAGCAGTGAATCTCGCAGGGGGTACACCTTC.